This T cell receptor (beta chain) was profiled in a study of cytomegalovirus exposure and HLA in healthy donors. In germline, CDR1 is SNHLY, CDR2 FYNNEI. This CDR3 comprises 15 residues. V lost 5 bases and J 1 base, leaving 11 bases between the germline ends. Both 60 Vbeta primers and 13 Jbeta primers went into the PCR. Method: immunoSEQ multiplex PCR; TCRdb's copy keeps in-frame clones and lacks some. Found here are around 150,000 clones, approximately 9% of them singletons; the top ten hold about 7.5%. Points from the study as a whole: Specificity for CMV antigens was confirmed in vitro for three of the CMV-associated chains. In a later analysis, a genetic analysis reported fewer productive-TCR N-insertions in an Asian-associated ancestry cluster than the cohort average. Judged likely to be a sequencing artifact was a cluster of highly shared sequence variants.

Of note for this clone: What it binds is not known.

The receptor comes from a woman in her forties in good health and CMV-seropositive. This chain links TRBV2 with TRBJ2-2; D is possibly TRBD1 (6 bases). The sequencing input was PBMCs. In nucleotides, the CDR3 is TGTGCCAGCAGTTCAGGGGTTAGGAACACCGGGGAGCTGTTTTTT. It codes for CASSSGVRNTGELFF. Full variable domain (missing parts from reference TRBV2 and TRBJ2-2): EPEVTQTPSHQVTQMGQEVILRCVPISNHLYFYWYRQILGQKVEFLVSFYNNEISEKSEIFDDQFSVERPDGSNFTLKIRSTKLEDSAMYFCASSSGVRNTGELFFGEGSRLTVL.